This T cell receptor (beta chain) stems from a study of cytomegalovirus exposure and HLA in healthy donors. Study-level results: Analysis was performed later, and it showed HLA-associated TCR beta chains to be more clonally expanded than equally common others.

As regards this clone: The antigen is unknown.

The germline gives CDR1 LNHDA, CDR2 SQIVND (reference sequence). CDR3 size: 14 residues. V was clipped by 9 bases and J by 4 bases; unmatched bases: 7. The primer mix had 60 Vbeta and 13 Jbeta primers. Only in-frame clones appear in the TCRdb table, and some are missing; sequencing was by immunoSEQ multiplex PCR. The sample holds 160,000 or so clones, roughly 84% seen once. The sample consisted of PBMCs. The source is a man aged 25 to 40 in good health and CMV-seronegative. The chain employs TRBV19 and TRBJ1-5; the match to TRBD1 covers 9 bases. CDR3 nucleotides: TGTGCCAGCCGACCGGACAGGGGAAATCAGCCCCAGCATTTT. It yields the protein CASRPDRGNQPQHF.